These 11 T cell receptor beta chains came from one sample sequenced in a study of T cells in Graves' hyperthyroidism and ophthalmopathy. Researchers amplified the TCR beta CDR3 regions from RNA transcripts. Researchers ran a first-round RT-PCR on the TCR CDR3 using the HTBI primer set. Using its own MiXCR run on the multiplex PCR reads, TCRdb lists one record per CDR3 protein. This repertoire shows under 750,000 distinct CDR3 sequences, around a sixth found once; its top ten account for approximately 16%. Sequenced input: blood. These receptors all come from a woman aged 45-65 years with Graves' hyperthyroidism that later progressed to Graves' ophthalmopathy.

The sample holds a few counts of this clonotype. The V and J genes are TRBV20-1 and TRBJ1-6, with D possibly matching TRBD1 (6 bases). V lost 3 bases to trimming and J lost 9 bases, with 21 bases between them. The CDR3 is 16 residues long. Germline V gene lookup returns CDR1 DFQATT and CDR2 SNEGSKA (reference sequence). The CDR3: CSARAVLGGGGSPLHF. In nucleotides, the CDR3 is TGCAGTGCTAGGGCCGTTCTAGGGGGAGGGGGTTCACCCCTCCACTTT.

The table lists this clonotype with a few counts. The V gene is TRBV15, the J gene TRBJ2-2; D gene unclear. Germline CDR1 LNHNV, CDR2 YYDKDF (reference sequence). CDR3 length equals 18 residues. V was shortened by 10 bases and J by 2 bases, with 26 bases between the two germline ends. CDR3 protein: CAIHAGGFGDYNTGELFF. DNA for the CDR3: TGTGCCATCCACGCCGGTGGGTTCGGCGATTATAACACCGGGGAGCTGTTTTTT. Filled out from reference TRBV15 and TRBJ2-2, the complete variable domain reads DAMVIQNPRYQVTQFGKPVTLSCSQTLNHNVMYWYQQKSSQAPKLLFHYYDKDFNNEADTPDNFQSRRPNTSFCFLDIRSPGLGDTAMYLCAIHAGGFGDYNTGELFFGEGSRLTVL.

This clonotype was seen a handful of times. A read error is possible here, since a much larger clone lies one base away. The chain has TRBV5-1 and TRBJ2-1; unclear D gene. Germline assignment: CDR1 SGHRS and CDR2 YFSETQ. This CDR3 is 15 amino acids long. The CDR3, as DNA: TGCGCCAGCAGCGACGAGTCCATAGTACCCAATGCGCAGTTCTTC. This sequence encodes CASSDESIVPNAQFF.

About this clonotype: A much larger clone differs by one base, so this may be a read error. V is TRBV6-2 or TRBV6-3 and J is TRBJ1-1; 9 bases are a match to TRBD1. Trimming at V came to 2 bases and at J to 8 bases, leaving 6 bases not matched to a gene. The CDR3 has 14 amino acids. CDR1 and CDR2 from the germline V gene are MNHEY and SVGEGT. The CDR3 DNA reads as TGTGCCAGCAGTTACCCGCCGGGACAGGGAGAAGCTTTCTTT. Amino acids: CASSYPPGQGEAFF.

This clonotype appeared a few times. The CDR3 is CASSGTDRETQYF. CDR3 nucleotide sequence: TGTGCCAGCAGCGGGACGGACCGGGAGACCCAGTACTTC. The chain is built from TRBV11-2 and TRBJ2-5; TRBD1 or TRBD2 may be the D gene (5 bases each). Germline V lookup: CDR1 SGHAT, CDR2 FQNNGV. The CDR3 length is 13 residues. Trimming pared 5 bases from V and 5 bases from J, leaving 12 bases between. The full variable domain, in which reference TRBV11-2 and TRBJ2-5 provide the parts outside the CDR3, is EAGVAQSPRYKIIEKRQSVAFWCNPISGHATLYWYQQILGQGPKLLIQFQNNGVVDDSQLPKDRFSAERLKGVDSTLKIQPAKLEDSAVYLCASSGTDRETQYFGPGTRLLVL.

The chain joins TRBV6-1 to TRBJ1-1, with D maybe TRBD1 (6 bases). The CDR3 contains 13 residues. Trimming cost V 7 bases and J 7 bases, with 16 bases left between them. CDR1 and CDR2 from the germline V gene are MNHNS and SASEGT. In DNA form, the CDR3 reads TGTGCCAGCACACAGGGTTCGACGGGTGAAGCTTTCTTT. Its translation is CASTQGSTGEAFF.

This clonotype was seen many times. CDR3 sequence reads: CASSLVVRRPFYGYTF. The CDR3 coding sequence is TGTGCCAGCAGCTTAGTGGTTCGGCGGCCTTTCTATGGCTACACCTTC. The chain links TRBV7-9 to TRBJ1-2, with D uncertain. V lost 1 base, J lost 4 bases, and 16 bases lay in between. This CDR3 has 16 amino acids. Looked up from germline, CDR1 is SEHNR and CDR2 is FQNEAQ (reference sequence). The variable domain in full, with the rest retrieved from reference TRBV7-9 and TRBJ1-2, is DTGVSQNPRHKITKRGQNVTFRCDPISEHNRLYWYRQTLGQGPEFLTYFQNEAQLEKSRLLSDRFSAERPKGSFSTLEIQRTEQGDSAMYLCASSLVVRRPFYGYTFGSGTRLTVV.

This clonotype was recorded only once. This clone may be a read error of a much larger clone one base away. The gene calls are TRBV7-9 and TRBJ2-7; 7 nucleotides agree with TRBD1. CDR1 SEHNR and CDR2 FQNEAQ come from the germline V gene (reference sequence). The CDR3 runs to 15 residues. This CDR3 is CAGSNPDRSAYEQYF. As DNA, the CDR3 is TGTGCCGGCAGCAACCCGGACAGGTCCGCCTACGAGCAGTACTTC.

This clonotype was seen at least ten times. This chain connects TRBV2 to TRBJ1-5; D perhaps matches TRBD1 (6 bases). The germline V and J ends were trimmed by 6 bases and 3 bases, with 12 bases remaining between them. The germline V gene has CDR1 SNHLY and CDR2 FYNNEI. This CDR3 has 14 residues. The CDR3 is CASRGGEHNQPQHF. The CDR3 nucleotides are TGTGCCAGCAGGGGGGGCGAGCACAATCAGCCCCAGCATTTT.

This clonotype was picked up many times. The CDR3 spells CASDTQSNQPQHF. Here the CDR3 DNA reads TGTGCCAGCGATACACAGAGCAATCAGCCCCAGCATTTT. The chain combines TRBV2 with TRBJ1-5; D is uncertain. Trimming stripped 8 bases from V and 1 base from J, with 9 bases between. This CDR3 spans 13 amino acids. CDR1 and CDR2 (germline): SNHLY, FYNNEI.

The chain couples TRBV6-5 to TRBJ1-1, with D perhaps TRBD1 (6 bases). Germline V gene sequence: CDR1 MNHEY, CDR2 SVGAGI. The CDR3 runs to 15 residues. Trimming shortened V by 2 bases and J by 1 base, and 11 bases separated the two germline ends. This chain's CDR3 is CASSYEDRSNTEAFF. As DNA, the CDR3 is TGTGCCAGCAGTTACGAGGACAGATCGAACACTGAAGCTTTCTTT.